The present T cell receptor beta chain was sequenced within a study of human T cells and chemical hapten exposure. In the study overall: Patch testing was performed with 0.01% DPC on the upper back, with reading at 6 days. Alopecia universalis, totalis or areata was present in patients who were mostly female. Overall study results and limits: Versus controls, significantly more large CDR3 similarity clusters arose from expanded TCRs.

The time point was: patch test 1, 2 weeks after DPC sensitization. Treatment meaning: therapeutic diphenylcyclopropenone sensitization with weekly scalp DPC. This clonotype was seen a handful of times. Its antigen remains unidentified. Trimming cost V 1 base and J 5 bases; bases outside gene matches: 7. CDR3 length equals 15 residues. The germline CDR1 and CDR2 sequences are SGHAT and FQNNGV. The study used a library that attached unique molecular identifiers to individual cDNA molecules. TCRdb reprocessed the RACE reads with MiXCR, giving one entry per CDR3 protein. The profile shows tens of thousands of distinct CDR3 sequences, around 7% of them singletons.

The chain recombines TRBV11-2 with TRBJ2-5; 7 bases map to TRBD1. This sample comprised whole blood, obtained in connection with sensitization to the hapten diphenylcyclopropenone (DPC). This TCR derives from a woman in her 30s with alopecia areata. Some clones in this sample may be carry-over from other donors' samples. The CDR3 sequence is CASSLGRQGLETQYF. The CDR3 region has the DNA TGTGCCAGCAGCTTAGGGAGACAGGGTCTCGAGACCCAGTACTTC.